This TCR beta chain was recorded in a study of tumor and adjacent non-tumor tissue in lung cancer. Across the study: Stage I to III disease affected 10 men and roughly 5 women aged roughly 31 to 85. Samples averaged around 4.2 million productive TCRbeta reads each. Study-wide results and caveats: Tumor tissue had significantly higher TCR diversity than normal lung.

V gave up 4 bases and J gave up 4 bases, with 14 bases separating them. The CDR3 totals 13 residues. CDR1 is DFQATT and CDR2 is SNEGSKA in the germline V gene (reference sequence). No cell sorting was done before RNA was extracted from the tissue. Donors were chemotherapy-naive, newly diagnosed lung cancer surgical patients in China, August–November 2014. TCRbeta libraries were built with three rounds of nested PCR, modified from ARM-PCR. TCRdb re-derived calls from the multiplex PCR reads in MiXCR, one entry per CDR3 protein. This table has some 100,000 distinct CDR3 sequences, 75% appearing once. Notes on this clonotype: Its target is not known.

The receptor was derived from a woman in her fifties or sixties with non-small cell lung cancer. The source material was lung tumor tissue. The chain carries TRBV20-1 and TRBJ2-7; D possibly corresponds to TRBD2 (5 bases). CDR3 sequence (DNA): TGCAGTGCTAAAGAAAACTGGACTTACGAGCAGTACTTC. Protein product: CSAKENWTYEQYF.